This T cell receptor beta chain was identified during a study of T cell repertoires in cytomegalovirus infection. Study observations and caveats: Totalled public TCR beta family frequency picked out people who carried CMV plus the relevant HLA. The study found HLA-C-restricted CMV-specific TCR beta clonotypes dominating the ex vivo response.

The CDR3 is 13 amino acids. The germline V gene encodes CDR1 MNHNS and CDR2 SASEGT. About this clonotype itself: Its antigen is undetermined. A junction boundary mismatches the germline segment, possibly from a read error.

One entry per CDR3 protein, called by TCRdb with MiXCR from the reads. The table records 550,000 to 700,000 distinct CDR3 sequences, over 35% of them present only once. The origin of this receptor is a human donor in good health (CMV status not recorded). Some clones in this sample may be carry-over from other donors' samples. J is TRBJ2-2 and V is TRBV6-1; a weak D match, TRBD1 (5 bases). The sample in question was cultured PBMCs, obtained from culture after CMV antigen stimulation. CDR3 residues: CASSEEAFGALFF. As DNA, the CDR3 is TGTGCCAGCAGTGAAGAGGCCTTTGGGGCGCTGTTTTTT.